Below, one T cell receptor beta chain is given with its context. Trimming removed 5 bases at V and 4 bases at J, with 11 bases between. The CDR3 has 12 residues. The germline CDR1 and CDR2 sequences are GTSNPN and SVGIG (reference sequence). These data belong to a study of blood T cell repertoires in COVID-19. Study-level information: Researchers got acute and convalescent COVID-19 samples from the United States, Italy and Spain. The cDNA or gDNA used as material had been derived from T cells, B-cell-depleted T cells, or PBMCs.

Authors' data handling: Scientists estimated how many nucleated cells there were by amplifying reference gene primers. Using immunoSEQ multiplex PCR, the repertoire was profiled, and TCRdb retains in-frame clones only, with some absent. That table furnishes V, J and clone size, whereas the DNA furnished D and trimming. The sample shows 250,000 or so clones, over 90% of them seen only once. The clonotype was recovered from a man aged 30 to 39 with COVID-19, enrolled during active disease. This chain links TRBV30 with TRBJ1-2; possible D gene TRBD1, 6 bases. Input material: peripheral blood. CDR3 nucleotides: TGTGCCTGGGCCGGGACACTCTATGGCTACACCTTC. It yields the protein CAWAGTLYGYTF.